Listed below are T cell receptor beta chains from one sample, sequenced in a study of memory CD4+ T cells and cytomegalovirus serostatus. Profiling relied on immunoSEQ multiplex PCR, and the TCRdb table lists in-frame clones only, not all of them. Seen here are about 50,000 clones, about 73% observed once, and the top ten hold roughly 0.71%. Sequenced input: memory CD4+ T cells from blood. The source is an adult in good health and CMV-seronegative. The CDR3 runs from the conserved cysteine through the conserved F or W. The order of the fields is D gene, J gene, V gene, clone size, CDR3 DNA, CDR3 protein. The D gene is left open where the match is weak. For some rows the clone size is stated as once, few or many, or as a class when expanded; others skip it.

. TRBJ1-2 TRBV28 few TGTGCCATAAGACAGACCTATGGCTACACCTTC CAIRQTYGYTF
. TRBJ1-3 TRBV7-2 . TGTGCCAGCAGCTCCGGACGGACTCTGGTCAACACCATATATTTT CASSSGRTLVNTIYF
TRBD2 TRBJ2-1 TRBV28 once TGTGCCAGCACGTTTAGCGGGACCTTTCGGAGGGAGCAGTTCTTC CASTFSGTFRREQFF
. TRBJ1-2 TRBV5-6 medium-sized TGTGCCAGCAGCTTGGCTGCTAACTATGGCTACACCTTC CASSLAANYGYTF
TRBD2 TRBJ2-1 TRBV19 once TGTGCCAGTGGGTCGTTGGGACTAGCGATAGATGAGCAGTTCTTC CASGSLGLAIDEQFF
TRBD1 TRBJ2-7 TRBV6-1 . TGTGCCAGCAGTGTAGGGCAGGGGGCCGGGGAGCAGTACTTC CASSVGQGAGEQYF
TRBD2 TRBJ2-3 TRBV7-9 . TGTGCCAGCAGCCATATCGGTCGGGCTAGCGGGTTTTACACAGATACGCAGTATTTT CASSHIGRASGFYTDTQYF
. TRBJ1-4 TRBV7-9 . TGTGCCAGCAGCTTAGGGAGGGCAACTAATGAAAAACTGTTTTTT CASSLGRATNEKLFF
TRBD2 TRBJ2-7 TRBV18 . TGTGCCAGCTCACGGACATTGCAAGCGGGAGACTACGAGCAGTACTTC CASSRTLQAGDYEQYF
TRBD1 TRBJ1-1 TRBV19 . TGTGCCAGTAGTATCAATATTCCCGGGACAGGGGCGGGCACTGAAGCTTTCTTT CASSINIPGTGAGTEAFF
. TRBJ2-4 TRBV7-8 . TGTGCCAGCAGCTTAGTTCTAGCCAAAAACATTCAGTACTTC CASSLVLAKNIQYF
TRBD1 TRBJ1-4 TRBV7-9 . TGTGCCAGCAGCTTAGGGGGACAGGGTGCTGAAAAACTGTTTTTT CASSLGGQGAEKLFF
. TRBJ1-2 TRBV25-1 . TGTGCCAGCAGTGAATCCTACACCCTCGCTAACTATGGCTACACCTTC CASSESYTLANYGYTF
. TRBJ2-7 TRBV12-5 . TGTGCTAGTGGTTCCCCCGGCAGGGGACTAACCTACGAGCAGTACTTC CASGSPGRGLTYEQYF
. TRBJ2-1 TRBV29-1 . TGCAGCGTTGAACCCTACAATGAGCAGTTCTTC CSVEPYNEQFF
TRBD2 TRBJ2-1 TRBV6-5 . TGTGCCAGCAGTTACGAGGGACTAGCGGGAAATGAGCAGTTCTTC CASSYEGLAGNEQFF
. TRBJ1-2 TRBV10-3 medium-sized TGTGCCATCAGTGGACAGTCTAACTATGGCTACACCTTC CAISGQSNYGYTF
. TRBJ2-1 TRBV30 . TGTGCCTGGAGTGTAGGGCAGGGAAAGAATGAGCAGTTCTTC CAWSVGQGKNEQFF
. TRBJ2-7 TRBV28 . TGTGCCAGCTCAGGGGCCGTCTACGAGCAGTACTTC CASSGAVYEQYF
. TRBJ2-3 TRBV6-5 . TGTGCCAGCAGTCGCACATTAGCAGATACGCAGTATTTT CASSRTLADTQYF
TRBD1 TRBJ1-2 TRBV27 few TGTGCCAGCAGTTTAGTATCGACAGGGAGGGCCAGCTATGGCTACACCTTC CASSLVSTGRASYGYTF
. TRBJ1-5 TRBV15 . TGTGCCACCAGCAGAGATCTGAGGACTGGGGCCCAGCATTTT CATSRDLRTGAQHF
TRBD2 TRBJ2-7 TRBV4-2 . TGTGCCAGCAGCCAGTCGGGGACTAGCGGGCTCTACGAGCAGTACTTC CASSQSGTSGLYEQYF
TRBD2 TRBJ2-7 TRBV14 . TGTGCCAGCAGCCAAGATCTCGAGCGGGGTTCCTACGAGCAGTACTTC CASSQDLERGSYEQYF
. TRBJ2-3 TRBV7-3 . TGTGCCAGCAGCTTAGGAGGATCACAGTATACGCAGTATTTT CASSLGGSQYTQYF
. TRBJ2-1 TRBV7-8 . TGTGCCAGCAGCTTAGGGGGAGTCGACAATGAGCAGTTCTTC CASSLGGVDNEQFF